This passage covers 15 T cell receptor beta chains from one sample sequenced in a study of blood T cell repertoires in COVID-19 (dated by TCRdb to about 2020). Library preparation employed the immunoSEQ multiplex PCR assay. Imported from immuneACCESS, the table was reduced by TCRdb to in-frame sequences with V and J called. These copies leave out some clones; in studies compared against another copy, an unresolved V gene accounts for under half, and the cause of the remainder is not known. Here the sample has 130,000 to 150,000 clones; more than 65% occur a single time. Around 4% of the sample lies in the top ten. Material for sequencing was peripheral blood. These receptors all come from a man in his fifties or sixties with acute or convalescent COVID-19.

The chain carries TRBV7-9 and TRBJ2-1; TRBD2 agrees at 8 bases. The germline gives CDR1 SEHNR, CDR2 FQNEAQ (reference sequence). The CDR3 totals 16 residues. Losses at the gene ends were 5 bases for V and 1 base for J; bases not matched to a gene: 7. CDR3 coding DNA: TGTGCCAGCAGCCCCATAGCGGGATATTCCTACAATGAGCAGTTCTTC. It yields the protein CASSPIAGYSYNEQFF.

The chain recombines TRBV28 with TRBJ1-2; TRBD1 matches 7 bases. This CDR3 comprises 13 residues. CDR1 MDHEN and CDR2 SYDVKM come from the germline V gene. J lost 4 bases, V lost 2 bases, and 1 base had no gene match. The CDR3 nucleotides are TGTGCCAGCAGTTTACAGGGGGGCTATGGCTACACCTTC. Protein sequence: CASSLQGGYGYTF.

The CDR3 DNA sequence: TGCGCCAGCAGTGAGGGGACACCGCATGAAAAACTGTTTTTT. Its translation is CASSEGTPHEKLFF. This chain joins TRBV10-1 and TRBJ1-4; D might be TRBD1 (6 bases). V lost 2 bases, J lost 6 bases, and 10 bases lay in between. Germline CDR1 reads WNHNN; CDR2 reads SYGVQD (reference sequence). The CDR3 has 14 residues.

The chain uses TRBV4-2 and TRBJ2-3; 11 bases match TRBD2. In germline, CDR1 is LGHNA, CDR2 YNFKEQ. This CDR3 contains 17 residues. Trimming cost V 3 bases and J 6 bases; bases outside gene matches: 11. Written as DNA, the CDR3 is TGTGCCAGCAGCCAGGACCCTACTAGCGGGAGCAAGGATACGCAGTATTTT. Its translation is CASSQDPTSGSKDTQYF.

This chain connects TRBV11-1 to TRBJ1-2; TRBD1 is a possible D gene (6 bases). Germline V gene sequence: CDR1 SGHAT, CDR2 FQDESV (reference sequence). Trimming took off 5 bases at V and 5 bases at J, with 18 bases between the two ends. The CDR3 has 15 amino acids. CDR3: CASSPGQPSTYGYTF. The CDR3 DNA reads TGTGCCAGCAGCCCTGGACAGCCGAGTACTTATGGCTACACCTTC.

J is TRBJ1-6 and V is TRBV6-5; no clear D gene. Per the germline V gene, CDR1 is MNHEY and CDR2 is SVGAGI. Trimming cost V 11 bases and J 7 bases, with 15 bases left between them. This CDR3 contains 13 residues. The CDR3 is CASSQEGNSPLHF. The CDR3 nucleotides are TGTGCCTCGAGCCAGGAGGGAAATTCACCCCTCCACTTT.

This clone was picked up a small number of times. The chain couples TRBV6-4 to TRBJ2-2, with D hard to call. The CDR3 runs 14 residues. The germline gives CDR1 MRHNA, CDR2 SNTAGT. With 4 bases removed from V and 0 bases from J, the gap between germline ends came to 6 bases. The CDR3 is CASSGTSNTGELFF. The CDR3 nucleotides read TGTGCCAGCAGTGGCACTTCGAACACCGGGGAGCTGTTTTTT.

This chain uses TRBV10-3 with TRBJ1-2; no clear D gene. The CDR3 spans 14 residues. From germline, CDR1 is ENHRY and CDR2 SYGVKD. V dropped 2 bases and J dropped 4 bases, with 11 bases sitting between them. The CDR3 DNA sequence: TGTGCCATCAGTGAGAGGTCAGGTGTCTATGGCTACACCTTC. The encoded protein is CAISERSGVYGYTF.

The V call is TRBV10-3, the J call TRBJ2-1, with 11 bases aligning to TRBD2. J lost 5 bases, V lost 6 bases, and 6 bases had no gene match. Germline-derived CDR1 and CDR2 are ENHRY and SYGVKD. This CDR3 is 15 amino acids long. CDR3 in DNA: TGTGCCATCAGAGAAGGGACTAGCGGAGACAATGAGCAGTTCTTC. As protein: CAIREGTSGDNEQFF.

This chain joins TRBV7-2 and TRBJ2-7, with 7 bases matching TRBD2. V dropped 1 base and J dropped 6; count of bases not matched to a gene: 3. The CDR3 length is 13 residues. Germline CDR1 reads SGHTA; CDR2 reads FQGNSA. The CDR3 DNA reads TGTGCCAGCAGCTTAGTGGGAGGGCTCGAGCAGTACTTC. Amino acids: CASSLVGGLEQYF.

The chain carries TRBV6-5 and TRBJ2-7; possible D gene TRBD1, 6 bases. The CDR3 runs 14 residues. Germline V gives CDR1 MNHEY, CDR2 SVGAGI. Trimming removed 6 bases at V and 2 bases at J, with 14 bases between. CDR3 protein: CASSPMGATYEQYF. The DNA for the CDR3 is TGTGCCAGCAGCCCAATGGGGGCGACCTACGAGCAGTACTTC.

This chain connects TRBV28 to TRBJ2-7; 7 bases map to TRBD1. The junction had 7 bases not matched to a gene; V was cut back by 7 bases and J by 4 bases. Germline V gene sequence: CDR1 MDHEN, CDR2 SYDVKM. This CDR3 spans 13 amino acids. The CDR3 region is CASKPGQTYEQYF. In DNA, the CDR3 is TGTGCCAGCAAGCCGGGACAGACTTACGAGCAGTACTTC.

The chain employs TRBV10-2 and TRBJ1-5, with 8 bases fitting TRBD1. J was trimmed by 3 bases and V by 8 bases; bases with no gene match: 6. Germline V gives CDR1 WSHSY, CDR2 SAAADI. This CDR3 has 14 residues. The CDR3 DNA reads TGCGCCAGCCATCCGGGACAGGACAATCAGCCCCAGCATTTT. This encodes CASHPGQDNQPQHF.

Remarks on this clone: The DNA is omitted, as the CDR3 cannot be located on it reliably, and the CDR3 follows TCRdb's listing. This sequence joins TRBV6-5 and TRBJ2-2; the table's D call of TRBD2 was not tested on the DNA. The CDR3 spans 14 amino acids, including both terminal residues. Germline lookup yields CDR1 MNHEY and CDR2 SVGAGI. CDR3 residues: CASKAGGAPGSCFF.

The chain links TRBV2 to TRBJ2-2; D perhaps matches TRBD2 (5 bases). Trimming removed 0 bases from V and 7 bases from J, with 9 bases in between. The CDR3 has 14 residues. Germline V gives CDR1 SNHLY, CDR2 FYNNEI. The CDR3 here is CASSEAQRYGELFF. CDR3 coding DNA: TGTGCCAGCAGTGAAGCCCAGCGGTACGGGGAGCTGTTTTTT.